This T cell receptor beta chain is from a study of human T cells and chemical hapten exposure. Original processing methods: Samples contained a median of roughly 99,000 TCRs, with a range of roughly 20,000 to 750,000. TCRdb re-called the RACE reads through MiXCR, storing one row per CDR3 protein. TCRdb, not the authors, supplied the V and J calls. The table shows 100,000 to 150,000 distinct CDR3 sequences, with around an eighth occurring only once. Trimming removed 5 bases from V and 4 bases from J, with 18 bases in between. This CDR3 is 16 amino acids long. Germline V CDR1 and CDR2: SGHTA, FQGNSA. Regarding time point: pre-sensitization, week 0. The treatment was: therapeutic diphenylcyclopropenone sensitization with weekly scalp DPC. This clonotype was seen more than once but under ten times.

The sample consisted of whole blood, taken in connection with sensitization to the hapten diphenylcyclopropenone (DPC). This rearrangement joins TRBV7-2 to TRBJ2-1, with D tentatively TRBD1 or TRBD2 (8 bases each). This clonotype was obtained from a woman aged 18-29 years with alopecia areata. Some clones in this sample may be carry-over from other donors' samples. The CDR3 DNA follows: TGTGCCAGCAGCCCAGGGGGCAGCGGGGGTTACAATGAGCAGTTCTTC. This codes for CASSPGGSGGYNEQFF.